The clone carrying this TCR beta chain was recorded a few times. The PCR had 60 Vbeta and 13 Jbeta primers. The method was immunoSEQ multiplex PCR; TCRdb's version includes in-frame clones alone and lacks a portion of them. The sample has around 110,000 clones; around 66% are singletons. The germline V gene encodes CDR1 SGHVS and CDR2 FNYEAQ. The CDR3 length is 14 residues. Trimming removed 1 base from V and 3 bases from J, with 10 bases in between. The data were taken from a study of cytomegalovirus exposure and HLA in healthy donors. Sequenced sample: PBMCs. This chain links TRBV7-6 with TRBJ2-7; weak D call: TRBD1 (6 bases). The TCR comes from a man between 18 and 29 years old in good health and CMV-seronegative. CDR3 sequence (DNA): TGTGCCAGCAGCTTAGGACACAGGGTCTACGAGCAGTACTTC. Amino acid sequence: CASSLGHRVYEQYF. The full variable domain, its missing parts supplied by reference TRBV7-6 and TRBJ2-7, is GAGVSQSPRYKVTKRGQDVALRCDPISGHVSLYWYRQALGQGPEFLTYFNYEAQQDKSGLPNDRFSAERPEGSISTLTIQRTEQRDSAMYRCASSLGHRVYEQYFGPGTRLTVT.